The subject of this entry is one T cell receptor (beta chain). Per donor, one heparinised blood draw averaged roughly 110 mL. Without exception, sorted populations had purity beyond 95%. The investigators reverse transcribed all of the isolated RNA, so they sequenced expressed TCRB transcripts. Clones were sequenced by immunoSEQ multiplex PCR, and TCRdb holds only the in-frame ones, with some missing. Of 110,000 to 150,000 clones listed, about 10% were seen once; the top ten hold roughly 0.74%. The data were taken from a study of beta chain features in type 1 diabetes. In the study overall: All samples combined gave about 100 million sorted cells for examination.

Sequenced material: central memory CD4+ T cells from blood. The receptor was isolated from a man younger than 30 in good health.

The CDR3 sequence is CASSPWAGGSQETQYF. Written as DNA, the CDR3 is TGTGCCAGCAGTCCATGGGCGGGGGGATCCCAAGAGACCCAGTACTTC. The chain has TRBV2 and TRBJ2-5, with TRBD2 matching 8 bases. Germline lookup yields CDR1 SNHLY and CDR2 FYNNEI. This CDR3 has 16 residues. V lost 5 bases to trimming and J lost 1 base; unmatched junction nucleotides: 9.